This TCR beta chain is from a study of T cells in Graves' hyperthyroidism and ophthalmopathy. Germline V gene data show CDR1 as PRHDT and CDR2 as FYEKMQ (reference sequence). The V segment lost 5 bases and the J segment 4 bases; nucleotides outside the gene matches: 11. The CDR3 length is 15 residues. The study excluded patients with uncontrolled infection, other autoimmune disease, pregnancy or lactation. Using RNA transcripts as the source, TCR beta CDR3 regions were amplified. HTBI primers were employed in a first-round RT-PCR of the TCR CDR3. Via MiXCR, TCRdb re-called the multiplex PCR reads, giving one row per CDR3 protein. Of under 400,000 distinct CDR3 sequences in the sample, roughly 15% were seen once.

This sequence originates from a woman aged 55-70 years with Graves' ophthalmopathy. Sequencing was carried out using blood. The chain links TRBV13 to TRBJ2-7, with TRBD2 identical over 7 bases. DNA of the CDR3: TGTGCCAGCAGCCTCGAGGGGCGGGAGTCGTACGAGCAGTACTTC. Translated: CASSLEGRESYEQYF. Based on the CDR3 plus reference TRBV13 and TRBJ2-7, the full variable domain is AAGVIQSPRHLIKEKRETATLKCYPIPRHDTVYWYQQGPGQDPQFLISFYEKMQSDKGSIPDRFSAQQFSDYHSELNMSSLELGDSALYFCASSLEGRESYEQYFGPGTRLTVT.